The rows below give T cell receptor beta chains drawn from one sample of a study of control samples from healthy donors and cancer patients. Some clones are missing from TCRdb's copy, which holds only in-frame ones; the method was immunoSEQ multiplex PCR. The repertoire consists of roughly 80,000 clones, with just under 90% occurring once and the leading ten covering approximately 6%. The sequencing sample was made of blood. The receptors here all came from a man in his fifties or sixties in good health. Each CDR3 is given with its conserved first and last residue. A D gene is named only where the DNA matches it firmly. Where a row states a size, it is once, few, many or the class of an expanded clone; other rows omit it.

DNA | CDR3 | J | D | size | V
TGTGCCAGCAGCCAAGTCAACACCCGGACATTCTTC | CASSQVNTRTFF | TRBJ1-2 | - | - | TRBV3-1/TRBV3-2
TGTGCCAGCAGCTTAATCGGCAGCGTTAGGCCCCAGCATTTT | CASSLIGSVRPQHF | TRBJ1-5 | - | - | TRBV11-1
TGTGCCAGCACCCAACAGGGGGCGGGCTATGGCTACACCTTC | CASTQQGAGYGYTF | TRBJ1-2 | TRBD1 | - | TRBV28
TGTGCCAGCAGCTTAGATTCAATAACCTATGGCTACACCTTC | CASSLDSITYGYTF | TRBJ1-2 | - | - | TRBV7-2
TGTGCCAGCAGCTTGATAAACAGGGGGCACGAAAAACTGTTTTTT | CASSLINRGHEKLFF | TRBJ1-4 | TRBD1 | - | TRBV5-4
TGTGCCAGCAGTCGGACAGGACAACCCTACGAGCAGTACTTC | CASSRTGQPYEQYF | TRBJ2-7 | TRBD1 | - | TRBV6-5
TGTGCCAGCAGCTTAGGGGTTGGACCGAACACTGAAGCTTTCTTT | CASSLGVGPNTEAFF | TRBJ1-1 | - | - | TRBV7-9
TGTGCCAGTAGTATAGAGAGGGCCAGGGTTACGGGAGGCTACACCTTC | CASSIERARVTGGYTF | TRBJ1-2 | - | - | TRBV19
TGCGCCAGCAGCCAGGGTGCCGAGCAGTACTTC | CASSQGAEQYF | TRBJ2-7 | - | - | TRBV23-1
TGTGCCAGCAGCGTAGGGACAGCCTCCTATAATTCACCCCTCCACTTT | CASSVGTASYNSPLHF | TRBJ1-6 | - | - | TRBV9
TGTGCCAGCAGCTTGACAGCTAACTATGGCTACACCTTC | CASSLTANYGYTF | TRBJ1-2 | - | - | TRBV5-5
TGTGCCAGCAGCCGCCCTGGGGCGTGGGGCTTCTTT | CASSRPGAWGFF | TRBJ1-1 | - | - | TRBV6-5
TGTGCCAGCAGCCCACGACAGGGCGCCACTGAAGCTTTCTTT | CASSPRQGATEAFF | TRBJ1-1 | TRBD1 | - | TRBV5-4
TGTGCCAGCAGCCGAACGGACAGGGGCCATAATCAGCCCCAGCATTTT | CASSRTDRGHNQPQHF | TRBJ1-5 | TRBD1 | - | TRBV16
TGCGCGAGCAACCCTAGTGGGACAGGCGGTGAAAAACTGTTTTTT | CASNPSGTGGEKLFF | TRBJ1-4 | TRBD1 | - | TRBV5-1
TGTGCCAGCAGGCAGGGGGATCAGCCCCAGCATTTT | CASRQGDQPQHF | TRBJ1-5 | TRBD1 | - | TRBV6-5
TGTGCCAGCAAATCGGGGGGGACTCAAGAGACCCAGTACTTC | CASKSGGTQETQYF | TRBJ2-5 | TRBD2 | - | TRBV11-1
TGTGCCAGCAGCGTAGAGGGGGTTGACATTCAGTACTTC | CASSVEGVDIQYF | TRBJ2-4 | - | - | TRBV9
TGTGCCAGCAGTGTCGTCCTTGGGGGCTACGAGCAGTACTTC | CASSVVLGGYEQYF | TRBJ2-7 | - | - | TRBV27
TGTGCCAGCAGCTTAGACCTACAAGCTTTCTTT | CASSLDLQAFF | TRBJ1-1 | - | - | TRBV7-9
TGTGCCAGCAGTTACCGCCCGGGACAGGGTAATCACGAGCAGTACTTC | CASSYRPGQGNHEQYF | TRBJ2-7 | TRBD1 | few | TRBV27
TGTGCCAGCAGTGAAGGTTTAGGACAGGGTGAGACCCAGTACTTC | CASSEGLGQGETQYF | TRBJ2-5 | TRBD1 | - | TRBV2
TGTGCCAGCTCACCTTCACTGATGAACACTGAAGCTTTCTTT | CASSPSLMNTEAFF | TRBJ1-1 | - | - | TRBV18
TGTGCCAGCAGCTTATCTCCAGTCTATGGCTACACCTTC | CASSLSPVYGYTF | TRBJ1-2 | - | - | TRBV7-6
TGTGCCAGCAGTGTTGAGAAATACAATGAGCAGTTCTTC | CASSVEKYNEQFF | TRBJ2-1 | - | - | TRBV2
TGTGCCAGCAGTGAACTGGGGGCCTATGGCTACACCTTC | CASSELGAYGYTF | TRBJ1-2 | - | few | TRBV6-1
TGTGCCAGCAGCTATGGGACTAGCCCTGCGGTGATTCTGGACTTC | CASSYGTSPAVILDF | TRBJ2-5 | TRBD2 | - | TRBV7-2
TGTGCCTGGGACAGGGGGCTCGCTGAAGCTTTCTTT | CAWDRGLAEAFF | TRBJ1-1 | TRBD1 | - | TRBV30
TGTGCCATCAGTTACCCCGCAGGAGGCTCTTCCTACGAGCAGTACTTC | CAISYPAGGSSYEQYF | TRBJ2-7 | - | once | TRBV10-3
TGTGCCAGCAGCCCAGGACAGAGCCCTTACAATGAGCAGTTCTTC | CASSPGQSPYNEQFF | TRBJ2-1 | - | - | TRBV7-8
TGTGCCAGCTCACCACTGGCCATGAACACTGAAGCTTTCTTT | CASSPLAMNTEAFF | TRBJ1-1 | - | - | TRBV18
TGTGCCAGCAGCTTCCGCAGGGATAGTTCACCCCTCCACTTT | CASSFRRDSSPLHF | TRBJ1-6 | - | - | TRBV11-2
TGTGCCAGCAGTACCCTGACAGGGGGCGAGTCGGGCTACACCTTC | CASSTLTGGESGYTF | TRBJ1-2 | TRBD1 | - | TRBV6-5
TGTGCCAGCAGGGCGGGTGGTAATTCACCCCTCCACTTT | CASRAGGNSPLHF | TRBJ1-6 | - | - | TRBV7-9
TGTGCCAGCAGACGGACAGGGAAGGGGACAAGCAATCAGCCCCAGCATTTT | CASRRTGKGTSNQPQHF | TRBJ1-5 | TRBD1 | - | TRBV2
TGTGCAAGGGGACAGTCGAACACTGAAGCTTTCTTT | CARGQSNTEAFF | TRBJ1-1 | - | - | TRBV12-2
TGTGCCAGCAGCCAAGGGGTTCGCGGGGAGCTGTTTTTT | CASSQGVRGELFF | TRBJ2-2 | - | - | TRBV3-1/TRBV3-2
TGTGCCACCAGTGATTTGAGGACTGAGCAGTTCTTC | CATSDLRTEQFF | TRBJ2-1 | - | - | TRBV24-1
TGTGCCAGCAGTCCAGGTCTAAGTAGCGGGGTATCACAAGAGACCCAGTACTTC | CASSPGLSSGVSQETQYF | TRBJ2-5 | TRBD2 | - | TRBV6-6
TGTGCCAGCAGCGTACAGGACAGGGTTCATGAGCAGTTCTTC | CASSVQDRVHEQFF | TRBJ2-1 | TRBD1 | few | TRBV9
TGTGCCAGCGACAGGGGAGGAGAGACCCAGTACTTC | CASDRGGETQYF | TRBJ2-5 | TRBD1 | - | TRBV28
TGTGCCAGCAGGACCCGGGGGTACACCGGGGAGCTGTTTTTT | CASRTRGYTGELFF | TRBJ2-2 | - | - | TRBV6-5
TGCGCCAGCAGCCAAGGTTCGCCGTCAAGGGAGCAGTTCTTC | CASSQGSPSREQFF | TRBJ2-1 | - | once | TRBV4-1
TGTGCCAGCAGTTCCGTCGGCGGGGGGAAGAACTATGGCTACACCTTC | CASSSVGGGKNYGYTF | TRBJ1-2 | - | - | TRBV6-5
TGTGCCAGCAGCCGGACAGAAAACGAGCAGTACTTC | CASSRTENEQYF | TRBJ2-7 | - | - | TRBV3-1/TRBV3-2
TGTGCCAGCTCATCAGGGACAGGAGGGGGTTCCTACGAGCAGTACTTC | CASSSGTGGGSYEQYF | TRBJ2-7 | TRBD1 | once | TRBV18
TGTGCCAGCAGCCCGGTCGGGTCTAGGCAAGAGACCCAGTACTTC | CASSPVGSRQETQYF | TRBJ2-5 | - | - | TRBV7-7